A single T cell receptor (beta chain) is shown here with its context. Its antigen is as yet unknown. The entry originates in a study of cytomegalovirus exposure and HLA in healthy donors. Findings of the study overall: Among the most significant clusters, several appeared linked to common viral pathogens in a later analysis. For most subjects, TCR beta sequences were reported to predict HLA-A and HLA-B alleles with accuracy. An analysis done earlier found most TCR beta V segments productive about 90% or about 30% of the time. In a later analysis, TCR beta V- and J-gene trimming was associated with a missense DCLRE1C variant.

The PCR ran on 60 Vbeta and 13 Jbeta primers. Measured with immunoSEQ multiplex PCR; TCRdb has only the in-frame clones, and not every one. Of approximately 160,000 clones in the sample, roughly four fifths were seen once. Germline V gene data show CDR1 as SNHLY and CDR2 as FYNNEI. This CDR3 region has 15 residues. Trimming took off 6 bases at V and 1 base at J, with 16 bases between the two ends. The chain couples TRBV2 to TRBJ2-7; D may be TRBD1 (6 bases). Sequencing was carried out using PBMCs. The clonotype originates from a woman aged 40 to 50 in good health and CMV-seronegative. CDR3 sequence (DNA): TGTGCCAGCAGGGAGGACAGTAGGAGTTCCTACGAGCAGTACTTC. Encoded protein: CASREDSRSSYEQYF.